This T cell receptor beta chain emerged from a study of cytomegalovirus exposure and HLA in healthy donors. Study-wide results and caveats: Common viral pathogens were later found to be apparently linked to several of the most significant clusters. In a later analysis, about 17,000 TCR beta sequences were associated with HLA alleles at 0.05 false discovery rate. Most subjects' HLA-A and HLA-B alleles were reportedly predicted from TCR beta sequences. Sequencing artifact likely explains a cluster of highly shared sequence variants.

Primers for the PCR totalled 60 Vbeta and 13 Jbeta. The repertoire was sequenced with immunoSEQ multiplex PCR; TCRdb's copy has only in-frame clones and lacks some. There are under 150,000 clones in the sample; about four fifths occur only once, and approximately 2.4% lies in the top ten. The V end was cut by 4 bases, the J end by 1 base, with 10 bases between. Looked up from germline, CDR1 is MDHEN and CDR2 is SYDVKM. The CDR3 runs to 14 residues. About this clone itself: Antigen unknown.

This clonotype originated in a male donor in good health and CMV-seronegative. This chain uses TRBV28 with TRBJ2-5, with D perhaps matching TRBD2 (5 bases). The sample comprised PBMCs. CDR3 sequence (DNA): TGTGCCAGCAGTTCGGGTAGCGCCCAAGAGACCCAGTACTTC. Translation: CASSSGSAQETQYF.